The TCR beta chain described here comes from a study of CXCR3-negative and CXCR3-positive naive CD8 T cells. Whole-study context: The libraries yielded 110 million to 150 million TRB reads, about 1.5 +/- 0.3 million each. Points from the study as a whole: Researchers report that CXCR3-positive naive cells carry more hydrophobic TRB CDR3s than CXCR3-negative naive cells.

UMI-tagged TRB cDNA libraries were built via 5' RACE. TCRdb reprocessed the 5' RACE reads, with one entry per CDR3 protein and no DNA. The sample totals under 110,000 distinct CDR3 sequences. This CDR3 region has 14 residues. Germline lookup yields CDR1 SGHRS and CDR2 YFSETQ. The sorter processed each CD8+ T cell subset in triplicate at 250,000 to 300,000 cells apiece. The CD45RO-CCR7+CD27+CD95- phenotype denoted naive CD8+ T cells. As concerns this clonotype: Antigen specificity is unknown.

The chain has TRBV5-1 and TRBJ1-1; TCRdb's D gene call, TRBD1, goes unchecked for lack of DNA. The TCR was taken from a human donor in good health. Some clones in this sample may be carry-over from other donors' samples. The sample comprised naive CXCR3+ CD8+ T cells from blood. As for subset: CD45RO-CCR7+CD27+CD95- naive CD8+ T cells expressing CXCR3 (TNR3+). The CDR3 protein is CASSSLGQGTEAFF.